Below are 4 T cell receptor beta chains sequenced from a single sample in a study of CXCR3-negative and CXCR3-positive naive CD8 T cells. Regarding the study as a whole: More hydrophobic TRB CDR3s were found in CXCR3-positive naive cells than in CXCR3-negative naive cells.

For these TCRs, the target antigens are not known. UMI-labeled 5' RACE TRB cDNA libraries were prepared from the cells. With the 5' RACE reads reprocessed, TCRdb shows one record per CDR3 protein and no DNA. This sample's table reports roughly 110,000 distinct CDR3 sequences. The specimen was naive CXCR3+ CD8+ T cells from blood. Subset: CD45RO-CCR7+CD27+CD95- naive CD8+ T cells expressing CXCR3 (TNR3+). The receptor set was obtained from a human donor in good health. Some clones in this sample may be carry-over from other donors' samples.

The chain employs TRBV12-3 or TRBV12-4 and TRBJ2-2; TCRdb picks TRBD2, but there is no DNA to check that call. CDR3 length: 15 residues. The CDR3 reads CASGILAANTGELFF.

The chain joins TRBV5-1 to TRBJ2-7. Germline CDR1 is SGHRS and CDR2 is YFSETQ. The length of the CDR3 is 15 residues. CDR3 in amino acids: CASSPDPGATYEQYF. Based on the CDR3 plus reference TRBV5-1 and TRBJ2-7, the full variable domain is KAGVTQTPRYLIKTRGQQVTLSCSPISGHRSVSWYQQTPGQGLQFLFEYFSETQRNKGNFPGRFSGRQFSNSRSEMNVSTLELGDSALYLCASSPDPGATYEQYFGPGTRLTVT.

V usage is TRBV9 and J usage is TRBJ2-7; the TCRdb D gene call, TRBD2, has no DNA to confirm it. Germline CDR1 and CDR2: SGDLS and YYNGEE. The CDR3 has 13 amino acids. CDR3 amino acids: CASSPGLPYEQYF. Variable domain in full (rest from reference TRBV9 and TRBJ2-7): DSGVTQTPKHLITATGQRVTLRCSPRSGDLSVYWYQQSLDQGLQFLIQYYNGEERAKGNILERFSAQQFPDLHSELNLSSLELGDSALYFCASSPGLPYEQYFGPGTRLTVT.

The chain joins TRBV20-1 to TRBJ2-2; with no DNA, the TCRdb D assignment of TRBD1 cannot be verified. Germline V gives CDR1 DFQATT, CDR2 SNEGSKA (reference sequence). The CDR3 runs 16 residues. CDR3 amino acids: CSANLRQGGYTGELFF.